This TCR beta chain was recovered during a study of blood T cells in healthy people across ages. The second PCR ran about 6 to 11 cycles with a sample-barcoded 5' primer and J-beta primers. Every cDNA molecule bore a tag from a template-switch adaptor containing 12 random nucleotides. TCRdb recomputed calls from the 5' RACE reads with MiXCR, one row per CDR3 protein. This table has some 1.1 million distinct CDR3 sequences, around two fifths appearing once. Study results and caveats: Across samples, TCR beta diversity tracked strongly with naive T cell percentage. Nothing was known about donor CMV status, and this possibly confounded expanded clonotype changes.

V shed 4 bases and J shed 5 bases, with 6 bases lying between them. This CDR3 comprises 12 residues. From germline, CDR1 is KGHDR and CDR2 SFDVKD. In regard to this clonotype: Its antigen is undetermined.

RNA extraction gave at least 6 micrograms of total RNA per sample. Sequences were obtained from blood. The TCR originated in a man younger than 35 in good health. This chain links TRBV24-1 with TRBJ2-3; D is unresolved. The CDR3, as DNA: TGTGCCACCAGTGACCAGCTAGATACGCAGTATTTT. This encodes CATSDQLDTQYF.